The entry below gives a single T cell receptor (beta chain) sequence along with its context. Mismatch with germline at one junction end may stem from a read error. The sample comes from a study of blood T cells in healthy people across ages. CDR1 SEHNR and CDR2 FQNEAQ come from the germline V gene (reference sequence). The CDR3 totals 15 residues. A second roughly 6 to 11 cycle PCR used barcoded and J-beta primers. MiXCR, run by TCRdb on the 5' RACE reads, gives a single entry per CDR3 protein. The sample contains fewer than 2 million distinct CDR3 sequences, 39% of which appear only once. The sequence was collected from a human donor in good health. This rearrangement joins TRBV7-9 to TRBJ1-4; D is uncertain. The sequenced sample was blood. The chain's CDR3 is CASSISSATNEELFF. In DNA form, the CDR3 reads TGTGCCAGCAGCATATCTTCAGCAACTAATGAAGAACTGTTTTTT.